This T cell receptor beta chain was sequenced during a study of technical replicates of blood from a handful of donors. Some clones are missing from TCRdb's copy, which holds only in-frame ones; the method was immunoSEQ multiplex PCR. Here the sample spans 85,000 to 100,000 clones, approximately 96% being singletons. Looked up from germline, CDR1 is SNHLY and CDR2 is FYNNEI. Trimming stripped 7 bases from V and 8 bases from J, with 18 bases between. The CDR3 totals 13 residues. Sequences were obtained from T cells isolated from PBMCs. This rearrangement joins TRBV2 to TRBJ2-7; a weak D match, TRBD1 (6 bases). The sequence derives from a human donor in good health. CDR3 residues: CASTTQGNRKQYF. In nucleotides, the CDR3 is TGTGCCAGCACTACCCAGGGGAATCGGAAGCAGTACTTC.